Below are 6 T cell receptor beta chains sequenced from a single sample in a study of blood T cell repertoires in COVID-19. Here immunoSEQ multiplex PCR was the method, and the copy in TCRdb shows in-frame clones only, minus some. Of around 230,000 clones listed, roughly 89% are singletons. Sequenced input: PBMCs or T cells enriched from blood (not recorded which). The source of these receptors is a middle-aged woman with acute COVID-19.

The chain uses TRBV10-3 and TRBJ1-5, with D hard to call. Germline CDR1 reads ENHRY; CDR2 reads SYGVKD. Trimming shortened V by 5 bases and J by 8 bases, and 13 bases separated the two germline ends. This CDR3 contains 13 residues. CDR3 coding DNA: TGTGCCATCAGTCCCGGGGTCCGCGAGCCCCAGCATTTT. This encodes CAISPGVREPQHF.

This clone was observed once. The chain joins TRBV27 to TRBJ1-4; D may be TRBD1 (6 bases). Trimming removed 6 bases from V and 4 bases from J, with 18 bases in between. There are 16 residues in the CDR3. Looked up from germline, CDR1 is MNHEY and CDR2 is SMNVEV (reference sequence). The CDR3, as DNA: TGTGCCAGCAGACGGGGCAGGGGTGGGGGTAATGAAAAACTGTTTTTT. It codes for CASRRGRGGGNEKLFF.

This clone was seen only a few times. The rearrangement links TRBV6-1 to TRBJ1-1; D gene unclear. Germline V CDR1 and CDR2: MNHNS, SASEGT. The CDR3 has 13 residues. The V end lost 1 base, the J end lost 5 bases, and 8 bases lay between the germline ends. The CDR3 DNA is TGTGCCAGCAGTGAAGGGAGGTGGACTGAAGCTTTCTTT. Amino acids: CASSEGRWTEAFF.

The chain recombines TRBV5-5 with TRBJ1-4; TRBD1 matches 7 bases. Germline V CDR1 and CDR2: SGHKS, YYEKEE (reference sequence). V was pared by 3 bases and J by 8 bases, with 10 bases of the junction left unmatched. This CDR3 is 15 amino acids long. The CDR3 region has the DNA TGTGCCAGCAGCTCAACCGGCACAGGGGTCGAAAAACTGTTTTTT. It encodes CASSSTGTGVEKLFF.

The chain links TRBV10-3 to TRBJ1-2; TRBD1 aligns across 7 bases. Germline CDR1 is ENHRY and CDR2 is SYGVKD. With 0 bases clipped from V and 8 bases from J, the junction kept 12 bases outside the gene matches. The CDR3 extends over 16 amino acids. This chain's CDR3 is CAISESRSGQAGGYTF. In DNA form, the CDR3 reads TGTGCCATCAGTGAGTCAAGGTCAGGACAGGCGGGGGGCTACACCTTC.

This chain's CDR3 is CSVGGRGTEAFF. The CDR3 DNA is TGCAGCGTTGGGGGGCGAGGCACTGAAGCTTTCTTT. The chain recombines TRBV29-1 with TRBJ1-1; D is perhaps TRBD1 (6 bases). CDR1 SQVTM and CDR2 ANQGSEA come from the germline V gene. This CDR3 has 12 residues. V was pared by 4 bases and J by 4 bases, with 10 bases between.